Below are 30 T cell receptor beta chains sequenced from a single sample in a study of spatial heterogeneity in lung cancer. TCRdb reanalysed the 5' RACE reads using MiXCR and keeps one entry per CDR3 protein. Of under 35,000 distinct CDR3 sequences in the sample, approximately 5.1% are singletons; the top ten hold 24%. The time point was: blood at routine non-recurrence follow-up after resection. The sample in question was PBMCs, obtained at follow-up. The receptor set was obtained from a female donor with early-stage non-small cell lung cancer.

This clonotype was detected ten times or more. The genes are TRBV12-3 or TRBV12-4 and TRBJ2-7; TRBD1 matches at 8 bases. V lost 3 bases to trimming and J lost 6 bases; unmatched junction nucleotides: 4. The CDR3 spans 13 residues. The CDR3 sequence: CASSFAGGGEQYF. The DNA of the CDR3 is TGTGCCAGCAGTTTCGCAGGGGGCGGCGAGCAGTACTTC.

This clonotype showed up many times. The chain couples TRBV28 to TRBJ1-5; TRBD1 might be the D (6 bases). CDR1 and CDR2 (germline): MDHEN, SYDVKM. Trimming stripped 6 bases from V and 2 bases from J, with 11 bases between. This CDR3 region has 14 residues. CDR3 in DNA: TGTGCCAGCAGCGTACAGGGTCGCAATCAGCCCCAGCATTTT. Translating it yields CASSVQGRNQPQHF.

This clonotype has ten or more counts. The gene calls are TRBV29-1 and TRBJ1-1; D is uncertain. Between the trimmed V and J ends, which lost 6 bases and 0 bases, there was a span of 8 bases. CDR3 length equals 12 residues. CDR1 SQVTM and CDR2 ANQGSEA come from the germline V gene. CDR3 bases: TGCAGCGTCGGACTTATGAACACTGAAGCTTTCTTT. Translation gives CSVGLMNTEAFF.

In this sample, this clonotype turned up many times. J is TRBJ2-3 and V is TRBV20-1; TRBD2 aligns across 13 bases. CDR3 length equals 13 residues. The trim removed 5 bases at V and 7 bases at J, leaving 3 bases unmatched. Germline V gene sequence: CDR1 DFQATT, CDR2 SNEGSKA (reference sequence). Written as DNA, the CDR3 is TGCAGTGCTGAGGGACTAGCGGGGAATACGCAGTATTTT. It encodes CSAEGLAGNTQYF.

At least ten counts were recorded for this clonotype. The V call is TRBV19, the J call TRBJ2-2, with D perhaps matching TRBD1 (6 bases). Trimming took off 5 bases at V and 1 base at J, with 8 bases between the two ends. In germline, CDR1 is LNHDA, CDR2 SQIVND (reference sequence). The CDR3 covers 14 residues. CDR3 sequence reads: CASSPGQNTGELFF. The CDR3 DNA is TGTGCCAGTAGTCCGGGACAGAACACCGGGGAGCTGTTTTTT.

This clonotype has a count of ten or more. This chain links TRBV19 with TRBJ2-5; D is uncertain. V lost 2 bases, J lost 2 bases, and 9 bases lay in between. In germline, CDR1 is LNHDA, CDR2 SQIVND (reference sequence). The CDR3 length is 14 residues. The DNA of the CDR3 is TGTGCCAGTAGTATAACTGCGAGTCAAGAGACCCAGTACTTC. Translated: CASSITASQETQYF.

In this sample, this clonotype turned up many times. The rearrangement uses TRBV5-1 and TRBJ2-1; 11 nucleotides line up with TRBD2. The germline V gene encodes CDR1 SGHRS and CDR2 YFSETQ. The length of the CDR3 is 17 residues. The V segment lost 2 bases and the J segment 7 bases; nucleotides outside the gene matches: 11. The CDR3 region has the DNA TGCGCCAGCAGCTTAGACCCTAGCGGGGGGTTGAAAAATGAGCAGTTCTTC. Encoded protein: CASSLDPSGGLKNEQFF.

At least ten counts were recorded for this clonotype. This chain uses TRBV9 with TRBJ2-7; TRBD2 matches at 7 bases. J lost 3 bases, V lost 1 base, and 1 base had no gene match. CDR3 length equals 13 residues. The germline V gene has CDR1 SGDLS and CDR2 YYNGEE. CDR3 amino acids: CASSVSSGYEQYF. CDR3 sequence (DNA): TGTGCCAGCAGCGTATCTAGCGGCTACGAGCAGTACTTC.

Ten or more counts support this clonotype. This rearrangement joins TRBV7-8 to TRBJ2-7, with TRBD1 identical over 8 bases. The CDR3 is made up of 17 amino acids. The germline CDR1 and CDR2 sequences are SGHVS and FQNEAQ. After removal of 5 bases from V and 3 bases from J, the junction contained 15 bases not matched to a gene. CDR3 amino acids: CASSLGTGGNARYEQYF. In nucleotides, the CDR3 is TGTGCCAGCAGCCTCGGGACAGGCGGCAATGCCCGCTACGAGCAGTACTTC.

This clonotype was found many times. This sequence joins TRBV4-3 and TRBJ1-4, with D maybe TRBD1 (6 bases). The CDR3 loop spans 15 amino acids. The V and J ends lost 5 bases and 6 bases respectively, with 16 bases between them. Germline V CDR1 and CDR2: LGHNA, YSLEER. CDR3 sequence reads: CASSARDKGDEKLFF. In DNA form, the CDR3 reads TGCGCCAGCAGCGCCCGGGACAAAGGAGATGAAAAACTGTTTTTT.

This clonotype occurred many times. V is TRBV7-2 and J is TRBJ2-3, with D unresolved. Germline assignment: CDR1 SGHTA and CDR2 FQGNSA. V dropped 5 bases and J dropped 0 bases, with 6 bases sitting between them. This CDR3 is 13 amino acids long. The CDR3 region has the DNA TGTGCCAGCAGCCCCTATAGCACAGATACGCAGTATTTT. Translated, it gives CASSPYSTDTQYF.

This clonotype was counted at least ten times. The J gene is TRBJ2-1, the V gene TRBV5-4; 8 positions match TRBD2. With V trimmed by 3 bases and J by 4 bases, 6 bases remained unmatched. Germline CDR1 reads SGHNT; CDR2 reads YYREEE (reference sequence). This CDR3 region has 15 residues. Here the CDR3 reads CASSSPLAGYNEQFF. The CDR3 DNA reads TGTGCCAGCAGCTCGCCCCTAGCGGGTTACAATGAGCAGTTCTTC.

This clonotype was recorded at least ten times. The chain uses TRBV7-2 and TRBJ2-3; D unresolved. The germline V gene encodes CDR1 SGHTA and CDR2 FQGNSA. Trimming took off 4 bases at V and 2 bases at J, with 10 bases between the two ends. The CDR3 extends over 14 amino acids. The CDR3 region is CASSSTRATDTQYF. CDR3 bases: TGTGCCAGCAGCTCGACACGGGCCACAGATACGCAGTATTTT.

This clonotype was observed at least ten times. This rearrangement joins TRBV6-1 to TRBJ2-3; 7 bases are shared with TRBD1. The CDR3 totals 13 residues. V was clipped by 8 bases and J by 2 bases; unmatched bases: 4. Germline-derived CDR1 and CDR2 are MNHNS and SASEGT. CDR3 amino acids: CASLGQFTDTQYF. The CDR3 nucleotides read TGTGCCAGCCTGGGACAGTTCACAGATACGCAGTATTTT.

In its sample, this clonotype was seen many times. The J gene is TRBJ2-7, the V gene TRBV5-1; no clear D. V lost 4 bases to trimming and J lost 1 base, with 21 bases between them. The CDR3 is 17 residues long. From germline, CDR1 is SGHRS and CDR2 YFSETQ. The CDR3 DNA reads TGCGCCAGCAGCCCTGGGCTGGGATCCCATCTTTCCTACGAGCAGTACTTC. Amino acid sequence: CASSPGLGSHLSYEQYF.

This clonotype was seen ten or more times. The CDR3 DNA is TGTGCCAGCAGGGGGAAGTCTGGGGCCAACGTCCTGACTTTC. It yields the protein CASRGKSGANVLTF. V usage is TRBV27 and J usage is TRBJ2-6; D unresolved. Germline-derived CDR1 and CDR2 are MNHEY and SMNVEV (reference sequence). The CDR3 spans 14 residues. V was shortened by 6 bases and J by 1 base, with 7 bases between the two germline ends.

The chain links TRBV4-2 to TRBJ1-6; no definite D call. This CDR3 has 13 residues. Germline lookup yields CDR1 LGHNA and CDR2 YNFKEQ. The V gene lost 0 bases and the J gene lost 13 bases, with 10 bases spanning the gap. The CDR3 DNA sequence: TGTGCCAGCAGCCAAGATCTCTCCTTCCCCCTCCACTTT. Protein product: CASSQDLSFPLHF.

This clonotype occurred many times. The chain links TRBV6-2 or TRBV6-3 to TRBJ2-6; no firm D call. The CDR3 spans 15 residues. Germline V gives CDR1 MNHEY, CDR2 SVGEGT. Trimming took off 7 bases at V and 4 bases at J, with 14 bases between the two ends. The CDR3 here is CASTKLGFGANVLTF. The CDR3, as DNA: TGTGCCAGCACCAAGTTGGGTTTCGGGGCCAACGTCCTGACTTTC.

The sample holds many counts of this clonotype. The J gene is TRBJ1-2, the V gene TRBV19; 7 bases are a match to TRBD1. V was pared by 4 bases and J by 5 bases, with 7 bases of the junction left unmatched. Germline loops: CDR1 LNHDA, CDR2 SQIVND (reference sequence). The CDR3 contains 14 residues. The CDR3 loop reads CASSKRQGEYGYTF. As DNA, the CDR3 is TGTGCCAGTAGTAAAAGACAGGGCGAATATGGCTACACCTTC.

This clonotype came up many times. This CDR3 reads CASSVGLGTYEQYF. CDR3 bases: TGTGCCAGCAGCGTGGGACTAGGAACCTACGAGCAGTACTTC. The rearrangement uses TRBV9 and TRBJ2-7, with 8 bases matching TRBD2. CDR3 length: 14 amino acids. The germline V gene encodes CDR1 SGDLS and CDR2 YYNGEE. V lost 2 bases and J lost 2; bases outside the gene matches: 3.

V and J are TRBV28 and TRBJ2-1, with D possibly called TRBD1 or TRBD2 (6 bases each). Trimming cost V 6 bases and J 4 bases, with 16 bases left between them. CDR1 is MDHEN and CDR2 is SYDVKM in the germline V gene. The CDR3 spans 15 residues. The CDR3 DNA follows: TGTGCCAGCAGCGCCGGAGGGACACGTTACAATGAGCAGTTCTTC. It is translated as CASSAGGTRYNEQFF.

At least ten counts were recorded for this clonotype. V gene TRBV20-1 combines with J gene TRBJ2-3; 14 bases match TRBD2. There are 17 residues in the CDR3. Trimming removed 1 base from V and 3 bases from J; junction bases left unmatched: 6. From germline, CDR1 is DFQATT and CDR2 SNEGSKA (reference sequence). The CDR3 bases are TGCAGTGCTAGAGGACTAGCGGGAGGGCCGGGTACAGATACGCAGTATTTT. Translated, it gives CSARGLAGGPGTDTQYF.

This clonotype was found a few times. V gene TRBV5-1 combines with J gene TRBJ2-3, with D perhaps TRBD2 (5 bases). The germline V and J ends were trimmed by 1 base and 2 bases, with 11 bases remaining between them. The CDR3 contains 15 residues. Germline CDR1 is SGHRS and CDR2 is YFSETQ. In DNA, the CDR3 is TGCGCCAGCAGCTTGAACGGGGAAGTCACAGATACGCAGTATTTT. Protein product: CASSLNGEVTDTQYF.

This clonotype was recorded at least ten times. This chain joins TRBV2 and TRBJ1-2; possibly TRBD1 for D (5 bases). V lost 7 bases to trimming and J lost 7 bases, with 16 bases between them. The CDR3 consists of 13 residues. CDR1 SNHLY and CDR2 FYNNEI come from the germline V gene. This CDR3 reads CASTDGGLGGYTF. In DNA form, the CDR3 reads TGTGCCAGCACCGACGGGGGGTTAGGTGGCTACACCTTC.

With respect to this clonotype: Being one base from a much bigger clone, this may be a read error. This chain connects TRBV18 to TRBJ2-3; D call uncertain. The V gene lost 5 bases and the J gene lost 2 bases, with 5 bases spanning the gap. This CDR3 is built from 12 residues. CDR1 is KGHSH, CDR2 LQKENI, per germline. Here the CDR3 DNA reads TGTGCCAGCTCAACCAACACAGATACGCAGTATTTT. Encoded protein: CASSTNTDTQYF.

This clonotype has ten or more counts. This chain connects TRBV20-1 to TRBJ1-5, with TRBD1 matching 7 bases. Trimming removed 6 bases from V and 0 bases from J; junction bases left unmatched: 2. Germline V lookup: CDR1 DFQATT, CDR2 SNEGSKA (reference sequence). The CDR3 runs 13 residues. This CDR3 is CSAGTDSNQPQHF. The CDR3, as DNA: TGCAGTGCAGGGACAGATAGCAATCAGCCCCAGCATTTT.

This clonotype was picked up many times. The gene calls are TRBV3-1 and TRBJ1-1, with D uncertain. The CDR3 runs 13 residues. Trimming left V 2 bases short and J 6 bases short, with 10 bases between. Germline-derived CDR1 and CDR2 are LGHDT and YNNKEL (reference sequence). Here the CDR3 DNA reads TGTGCCAGCAGCCAACGGGTTGGCTCTGAAGCTTTCTTT. It is translated as CASSQRVGSEAFF.

This clonotype was recorded at least ten times. The rearrangement links TRBV4-2 to TRBJ2-2; D possibly corresponds to TRBD1 (5 bases). Germline lookup yields CDR1 LGHNA and CDR2 YNFKEQ. Trimming stripped 3 bases from V and 3 bases from J, with 17 bases between. This CDR3 has 17 amino acids. Written as DNA, the CDR3 is TGTGCCAGCAGCCAGGGAATTAGGGGCTCGGACACCGGGGAGCTGTTTTTT. This translates into CASSQGIRGSDTGELFF.

This clonotype was observed many times. This could be a read error, since a much larger clone is one nucleotide away. This chain joins TRBV28 and TRBJ2-1; tentatively, D is TRBD1 (6 bases). The germline V gene has CDR1 MDHEN and CDR2 SYDVKM. This CDR3 spans 11 amino acids. CDR3 sequence reads: CVSTQGNEQFF. CDR3 DNA sequence: TGTGTCAGCACCCAGGGGAATGAGCAGTTCTTC. Drawing the rest from reference TRBV28 and TRBJ2-1, the complete variable domain is DVKVTQSSRYLVKRTGEKVFLECVQDMDHENMFWYRQDPGLGLRLIYFSYDVKMKEKGDIPEGYSVSREKKERFSLILESASTNQTSMYLCVSTQGNEQFFGPGTRLTVL.

This clonotype has ten or more counts. The chain uses TRBV7-2 and TRBJ2-7; no clear D gene. CDR3 length equals 13 residues. CDR1 is SGHTA, CDR2 FQGNSA, per germline. V lost 3 bases to trimming and J lost 2 bases, with 8 bases between them. The DNA for the CDR3 is TGTGCCAGCAGCTTTGAGCCTCCCTACGAGCAGTACTTC. Protein sequence: CASSFEPPYEQYF.